This record covers a single TCR beta chain. Patients received nivolumab 3 mg/kg at weeks 1, 4, 7, 10, then fortnightly to week 26. Sequenced by immunoSEQ multiplex PCR; TCRdb stores in-frame clones only, minus some. The table shows 10,000 or so clones, with 78% occurring only once. These data belong to a study of ipilimumab plus nivolumab after autologous stem cell transplantation. Study information: The DLBCL cohort had primary refractory and relapsed disease, with 18-month progression-free survival of about 86% and 29%.

In germline, CDR1 is SEHNR, CDR2 FQNEAQ (reference sequence). V gave up 1 base and J gave up 0 bases, with 9 bases separating them. The CDR3 extends over 15 amino acids. The sample was PBMCs, taken in a trial of ipilimumab plus nivolumab as post-transplant consolidation. The receptor was isolated from a male donor with diffuse large B-cell lymphoma. The chain joins TRBV7-9 to TRBJ1-2, with no clear D. In DNA, the CDR3 is TGTGCCAGCAGCTTAGACCACAGCACTAACTATGGCTACACCTTC. The encoded protein is CASSLDHSTNYGYTF.